The clone carrying this T cell receptor (beta chain) has a single count. Recovery meant two consecutive negative NP/OP PCR tests, professional clearance, or resolved symptoms. This sample was included in a study of blood T cell repertoires in COVID-19. In the study overall: Some COVID-19 samples were acute and others convalescent; all came from the United States, Italy and Spain. T cells, B-cell-depleted T cells, or PBMCs provided the cDNA or gDNA that served as material.

The CDR3 runs to 15 residues. Germline V CDR1 and CDR2: SGHTA, FQGTGA. V shed 2 bases and J shed 1 base, with 10 bases lying between them. In the authors' methods: It was from reference gene primer amplification that nucleated cell counts were estimated. Some clones are missing from TCRdb's copy, which holds only in-frame ones; the method was immunoSEQ multiplex PCR. V, J and clone size reflect that table, while D and trimming were determined from the DNA. The sample contains some 300,000 clones, about 88% of which appear only once. The sequenced sample consisted of PBMCs or T cells enriched from blood (not recorded which). The chain employs TRBV7-3 and TRBJ2-3; possible D gene TRBD2, 6 bases. The receptor was isolated from a woman aged 40 to 55 who had recovered from COVID-19. CDR3 in amino acids: CASSLQASGTDTQYF. CDR3 bases: TGTGCCAGCAGCTTACAGGCTAGCGGCACAGATACGCAGTATTTT.